The clone carrying this TCR beta chain was seen many times. Amplified TCR beta CDR3 regions were obtained using RNA transcripts as template. Second-round multiplex PCR followed a first-round RT-PCR using HTBI primers. TCRdb used MiXCR to reprocess the multiplex PCR reads, holding one entry per CDR3 protein. This sample has about 1.2 million distinct CDR3 sequences, with about 40% found just once. The record originates from a study of Graves' ophthalmopathy and Graves' hyperthyroidism. Germline assignment: CDR1 SNHLY and CDR2 FYNNEI. The trim removed 10 bases at V and 0 bases at J, leaving 15 bases unmatched. The CDR3 contains 16 residues. The hyperthyroidism patients had a new diagnosis of under 2 months' duration and were aged 18 to 65. Patients were diagnosed from clinical symptoms, serum thyroxine, TRAb, thyroid ultrasound and orbital computed tomography.

This TCR derives from an adult man with Graves' hyperthyroidism. Sequencing was carried out using peripheral blood or thyroid tissue (not recorded which). This sequence joins TRBV2 and TRBJ2-7, with 7 bases lining up with TRBD1. The CDR3 protein is CATTSSAGTDSYEQYF. DNA of the CDR3: TGTGCCACCACTTCGTCTGCCGGGACAGACTCCTACGAGCAGTACTTC.